The rows below give T cell receptor beta chains drawn from one sample of a study of blood T cells in healthy people across ages. TCRdb analysed the 5' RACE reads with MiXCR anew, one entry per CDR3 protein. The table lists about 1.6 million distinct CDR3 sequences, roughly 32% of them singletons. The sequencing input was blood. The receptors originated from a woman aged 25 to 39 in good health. Each CDR3 is given without its conserved first and last residue. The size of a clone is reported for some rows only, either as once, few or many, or as a class for expanded clones.

v_call: TRBV4-1; clone_size: -; cdr3_length: 13; cdr3_aa: ASSQDLDGGREQY
v_call: TRBV5-1; clone_size: -; cdr3_length: 10; cdr3_aa: ASWDLPTEAF
v_call: TRBV6-6; clone_size: many; cdr3_length: 13; cdr3_aa: ASRSTGTGSYEQY
v_call: TRBV6-5; clone_size: -; cdr3_length: 16; cdr3_aa: ASSYLGLGSSGANVLT
v_call: TRBV4-2; clone_size: few; cdr3_length: 13; cdr3_aa: ASSQEGGLANEQY
v_call: TRBV24-1; clone_size: -; cdr3_length: 13; cdr3_aa: ATSDRRLAGETQY
v_call: TRBV20-1; clone_size: -; cdr3_length: 11; cdr3_aa: SAMGIQNYEQY
v_call: TRBV2; clone_size: -; cdr3_length: 12; cdr3_aa: ASSTQQGKETQY
v_call: TRBV3-1; clone_size: -; cdr3_length: 13; cdr3_aa: ASSQDIRGSGEQY
v_call: TRBV20-1; clone_size: -; cdr3_length: 10; cdr3_aa: SSSGGINEQF
v_call: TRBV4-1; clone_size: -; cdr3_length: 14; cdr3_aa: ASSPPRGGANEKLF
v_call: TRBV4-2; clone_size: few; cdr3_length: 11; cdr3_aa: ASSQEGYYGYT
v_call: TRBV10-3; clone_size: -; cdr3_length: 12; cdr3_aa: AISSTDRQETQY
v_call: TRBV9; clone_size: few; cdr3_length: 12; cdr3_aa: ASSVARGPGELF
v_call: TRBV9; clone_size: -; cdr3_length: 14; cdr3_aa: ASSVVGGQGQETQY
v_call: TRBV7-2; clone_size: -; cdr3_length: 13; cdr3_aa: ASSSPGTTTGEQF
v_call: TRBV20-1; clone_size: few; cdr3_length: 10; cdr3_aa: STSREGDGYT
v_call: TRBV20-1; clone_size: -; cdr3_length: 11; cdr3_aa: SARSGRGDTQY
v_call: TRBV9; clone_size: -; cdr3_length: 11; cdr3_aa: ASSVGGEGTQY
v_call: TRBV6-6; clone_size: few; cdr3_length: 11; cdr3_aa: ASSYGGDTEAF
v_call: TRBV5-1; clone_size: once; cdr3_length: 15; cdr3_aa: VSSSTSGTSGANVLT
v_call: TRBV20-1; clone_size: few; cdr3_length: 12; cdr3_aa: RGGGREGHNEQF
v_call: TRBV7-2; clone_size: -; cdr3_length: 14; cdr3_aa: ASSLGGGRRNYGYT
v_call: TRBV10-3; clone_size: -; cdr3_length: 12; cdr3_aa: AITPGRSGNTIY
v_call: TRBV5-4; clone_size: few; cdr3_length: 12; cdr3_aa: ASSISGGSYEQY
v_call: TRBV24-1; clone_size: -; cdr3_length: 11; cdr3_aa: ATRTSDYNEQF
v_call: TRBV27; clone_size: -; cdr3_length: 11; cdr3_aa: ASSSGTPRVAF
v_call: TRBV6-5; clone_size: -; cdr3_length: 14; cdr3_aa: AGSFSRGELFLEQY
v_call: TRBV2; clone_size: -; cdr3_length: 13; cdr3_aa: ARIRDRGSNTEAF
v_call: TRBV6-5; clone_size: -; cdr3_length: 14; cdr3_aa: ASSSSVGGAVNEQY
v_call: TRBV6-1; clone_size: -; cdr3_length: 12; cdr3_aa: ASSERGDSYGYT
v_call: TRBV9; clone_size: -; cdr3_length: 12; cdr3_aa: ASSPRAGTGELF
v_call: TRBV12-3/TRBV12-4; clone_size: few; cdr3_length: 9; cdr3_aa: ASGQAGGYT
v_call: TRBV9; clone_size: -; cdr3_length: 13; cdr3_aa: ASSPREGSYNEQF
v_call: TRBV15; clone_size: -; cdr3_length: 13; cdr3_aa: VTSRENGQLAGYT
v_call: TRBV28; clone_size: few; cdr3_length: 14; cdr3_aa: ASSPRGHLDTGELF
v_call: TRBV6-2/TRBV6-3; clone_size: few; cdr3_length: 13; cdr3_aa: ASKARPLSYNEQF
v_call: TRBV20-1; clone_size: few; cdr3_length: 12; cdr3_aa: SALGTGVNYGYT
v_call: TRBV4-1; clone_size: many; cdr3_length: 12; cdr3_aa: ASSPDSTTDTQY
v_call: TRBV29-1; clone_size: few; cdr3_length: 13; cdr3_aa: SSYSTSGLTDTQY